This T cell receptor beta chain was sequenced for a study of blood T cells in healthy people across ages. This clonotype was observed many times. V lost 7 bases and J lost 4; bases outside the gene matches: 6. The germline CDR1 and CDR2 sequences are SQVTM and ANQGSEA. This CDR3 region has 12 residues. PCR was performed a second time for roughly 6 to 12 cycles using a sample-barcoded 5' primer and a J-beta primer mix. TCRdb used MiXCR to reprocess the 5' RACE reads, holding one entry per CDR3 protein. The sample comprises 1.5 million or so distinct CDR3 sequences, approximately 39% of which are singletons, and about 4.1% rests with the top ten.

Sequenced input: blood. V gene TRBV29-1 combines with J gene TRBJ1-2; 7 bases match TRBD1. This receptor was identified in a woman aged 18 to 35 in good health. The CDR3 sequence is CSGGQTSYGYTF. The CDR3 DNA reads as TGCAGCGGGGGACAGACTTCCTATGGCTACACCTTC.